The entry below gives a single TCR beta chain sequence along with its context. The CDR3 totals 14 residues. The V and J ends lost 6 bases and 4 bases respectively, with 12 bases between them. Each CDR3 protein is one row after TCRdb ran MiXCR on the 5' RACE reads. The sample contains 510,000 or so distinct CDR3 sequences, nearly 15% of which appear only once. The data belong to a study of identical twins. This sample also belongs to another study, concerning yellow fever vaccine responses in identical twins.

Material: CD4+ T cells sorted from blood. The chain joins TRBV12-3 or TRBV12-4 to TRBJ2-2; possible D gene TRBD2, 5 bases. This receptor was taken from a woman aged 18-35 years in good health. The CDR3 here is CASRASGLTGELFF. In DNA, the CDR3 is TGTGCCAGCAGGGCCAGCGGCCTCACCGGGGAGCTGTTTTTT.